A single sample gave rise to the 4 T cell receptor beta chains below, sequenced in a study of blood T cell repertoires in COVID-19. Sequencing was performed with immunoSEQ multiplex PCR; in TCRdb, only in-frame clones are kept and a portion is missing. The table records some 42,000 clones, around nine tenths of them present only once. Material for sequencing was peripheral blood. The receptors were sampled from a man in his forties or fifties with active COVID-19.

This chain links TRBV5-5 with TRBJ1-5, with unresolved D. Deletions cut 3 bases from V and 9 bases from J, with 10 bases between. The CDR3 has 12 amino acids. CDR1 and CDR2 (germline): SGHKS, YYEKEE (reference sequence). Written as DNA, the CDR3 is TGTGCCAGCAGCTACCCGGGTGGGCCCCAGCATTTT. Protein product: CASSYPGGPQHF.

The chain employs TRBV5-6 and TRBJ2-1, with no clear D. Trimming removed 7 bases at V and 0 bases at J, with 17 bases between. The germline CDR1 and CDR2 sequences are SGHDT and YYEEEE. The CDR3 sequence is 16 residues long. CDR3 bases: TGTGCCAGCGCTCGAGGAAGCCTAAGCTCCTACAATGAGCAGTTCTTC. This encodes CASARGSLSSYNEQFF.

The V gene is TRBV19, the J gene TRBJ1-2; D gene ambiguous. The CDR3 contains 13 residues. V lost 3 bases, J lost 8 bases, and 13 bases lay in between. Per the germline V gene, CDR1 is LNHDA and CDR2 is SQIVND (reference sequence). CDR3 in amino acids: CASSMRANGGYTF. The CDR3 DNA reads as TGTGCCAGTAGTATGAGAGCGAACGGGGGCTACACCTTC.

The chain carries TRBV5-4 and TRBJ2-2; no firm D call. CDR1 and CDR2 (germline): SGHNT, YYREEE (reference sequence). The V and J ends lost 0 bases and 6 bases respectively, with 9 bases between them. This CDR3 has 14 amino acids. CDR3 region: CASSLASIAGELFF. The CDR3 nucleotides are TGTGCCAGCAGCTTGGCCTCGATAGCCGGGGAGCTGTTTTTT.